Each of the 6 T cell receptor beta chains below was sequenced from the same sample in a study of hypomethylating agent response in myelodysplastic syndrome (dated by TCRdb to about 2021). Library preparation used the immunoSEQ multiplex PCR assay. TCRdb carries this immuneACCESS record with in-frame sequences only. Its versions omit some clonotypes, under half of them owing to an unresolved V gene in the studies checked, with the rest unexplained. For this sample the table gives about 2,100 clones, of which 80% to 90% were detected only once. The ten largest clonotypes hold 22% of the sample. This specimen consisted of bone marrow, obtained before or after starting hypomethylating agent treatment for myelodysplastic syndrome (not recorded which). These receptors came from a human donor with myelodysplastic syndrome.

The CDR3 sequence: CASRQTDQETQYF. CDR3 bases: TGTGCCAGCAGACAGACAGACCAAGAGACCCAGTACTTC. The chain recombines TRBV6-6 with TRBJ2-5; the D gene is possibly TRBD1 (5 bases). Germline values: CDR1 MNHNY, CDR2 SVGAGI (reference sequence). V lost 6 bases and J lost 0, with 8 bases in between. The length of the CDR3 is 13 residues.

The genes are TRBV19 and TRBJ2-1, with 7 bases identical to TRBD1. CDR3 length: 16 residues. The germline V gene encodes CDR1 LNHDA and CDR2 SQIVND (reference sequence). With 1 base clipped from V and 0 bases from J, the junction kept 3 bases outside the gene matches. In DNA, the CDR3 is TGTGCCAGTAGTATAGGAAGGGACAGCTCCTACAATGAGCAGTTCTTC. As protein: CASSIGRDSSYNEQFF. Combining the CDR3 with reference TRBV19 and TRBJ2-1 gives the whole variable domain DGGITQSPKYLFRKEGQNVTLSCEQNLNHDAMYWYRQDPGQGLRLIYYSQIVNDFQKGDIAEGYSVSREKKESFPLTVTSAQKNPTAFYLCASSIGRDSSYNEQFFGPGTRLTVL.

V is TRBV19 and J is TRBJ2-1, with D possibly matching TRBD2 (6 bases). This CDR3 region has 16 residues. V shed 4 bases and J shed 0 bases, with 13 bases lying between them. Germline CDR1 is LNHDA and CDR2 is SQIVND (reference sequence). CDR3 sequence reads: CASSRSGLYSYNEQFF. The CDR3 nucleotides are TGTGCCAGTAGTAGGAGCGGACTATACTCCTACAATGAGCAGTTCTTC. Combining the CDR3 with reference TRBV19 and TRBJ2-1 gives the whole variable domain DGGITQSPKYLFRKEGQNVTLSCEQNLNHDAMYWYRQDPGQGLRLIYYSQIVNDFQKGDIAEGYSVSREKKESFPLTVTSAQKNPTAFYLCASSRSGLYSYNEQFFGPGTRLTVL.

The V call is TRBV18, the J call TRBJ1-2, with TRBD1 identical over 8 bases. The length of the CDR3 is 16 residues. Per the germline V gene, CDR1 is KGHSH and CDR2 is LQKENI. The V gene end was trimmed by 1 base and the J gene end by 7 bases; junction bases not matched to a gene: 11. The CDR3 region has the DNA TGTGCCAGCTCACCACTTGGGGCAGGGGGCCTTGGTGGCTACACCTTC. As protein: CASSPLGAGGLGGYTF.

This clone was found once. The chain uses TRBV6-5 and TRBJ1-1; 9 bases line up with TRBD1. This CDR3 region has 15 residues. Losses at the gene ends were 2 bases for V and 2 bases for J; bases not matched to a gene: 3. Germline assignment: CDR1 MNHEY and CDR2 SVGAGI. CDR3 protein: CASSYPGQGNTEAFF. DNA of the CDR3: TGTGCCAGCAGTTACCCGGGACAGGGTAACACTGAAGCTTTCTTT.

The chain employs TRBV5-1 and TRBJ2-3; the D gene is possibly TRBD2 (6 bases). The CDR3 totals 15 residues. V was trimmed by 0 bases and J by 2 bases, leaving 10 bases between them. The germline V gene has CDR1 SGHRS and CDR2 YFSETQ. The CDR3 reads CASSLEGLVTDTQYF. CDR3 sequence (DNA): TGCGCCAGCAGCTTGGAGGGACTTGTCACAGATACGCAGTATTTT.